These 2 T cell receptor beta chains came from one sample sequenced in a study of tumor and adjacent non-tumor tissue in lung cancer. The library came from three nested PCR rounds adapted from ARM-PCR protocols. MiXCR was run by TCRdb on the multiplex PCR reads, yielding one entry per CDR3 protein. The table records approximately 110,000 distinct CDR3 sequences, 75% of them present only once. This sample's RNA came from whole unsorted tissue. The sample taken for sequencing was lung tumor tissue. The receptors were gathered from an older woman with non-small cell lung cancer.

The CDR3 coding sequence is TGTGCCAGCAGCTTAGAGTTGACTAGCTGGAGTCAGAACGAGCAGTTCTTC. Its protein is CASSLELTSWSQNEQFF. J is TRBJ2-1 and V is TRBV11-3, with TRBD2 matching 7 bases. J gave up 10 bases and V 0 bases, and 15 bases lay outside the gene matches. The CDR3 runs 17 residues. Germline V lookup: CDR1 SGHNT, CDR2 YENEEA.

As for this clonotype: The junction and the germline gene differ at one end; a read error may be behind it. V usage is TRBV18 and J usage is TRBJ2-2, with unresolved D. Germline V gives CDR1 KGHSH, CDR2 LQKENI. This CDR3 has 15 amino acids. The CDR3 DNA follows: TGTGCCAGTTCACCACCGATAGCTGGCACCGGGGAGCTGTTTTTT. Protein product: CASSPPIAGTGELFF.